This TCR beta chain appears in the sequencing data of a study of neurological immune-mediated disorders. The CDR3 is 14 residues long. Germline CDR1 MDHEN, CDR2 SYDVKM. The trim removed 6 bases at V and 4 bases at J, leaving 6 bases unmatched. This clonotype has a count of ten or more. What it recognizes is unknown. Healthy control samples came from blood bank volunteers in Maryland, USA. PBMCs numbering 2 million and stored at -80 C yielded the unsorted libraries. Synthesis of cDNA used 5'RACE (with 10-nucleotide random UMIs). In TCRdb, the 5' RACE reads were re-called with MiXCR into one record per CDR3 protein. The repertoire holds about 50,000 distinct CDR3 sequences, approximately 16% seen once, with roughly 4.4% in the top ten. Study outcomes and limitations: HTLV-1-associated myelopathy had the most TCR clonal expansion, while multiple sclerosis had the least, a level that fell below healthy controls.

This TCR came from a man aged 55-75 years in good health. Sequenced input: PBMCs. The chain recombines TRBV28 with TRBJ2-7, with 10 bases matching TRBD1. The CDR3 coding sequence is TGTGCCAGCAGCCTCGGGACAGGGGCGTACGAGCAGTACTTC. Translation gives CASSLGTGAYEQYF. The whole variable domain, remainder taken from reference TRBV28 and TRBJ2-7, is DVKVTQSSRYLVKRTGEKVFLECVQDMDHENMFWYRQDPGLGLRLIYFSYDVKMKEKGDIPEGYSVSREKKERFSLILESASTNQTSMYLCASSLGTGAYEQYFGPGTRLTVT.